The 16 T cell receptor beta chains below were found in one sample sequenced in a study of cytomegalovirus exposure and HLA in healthy donors listed by TCRdb under 2017. Library preparation was by the immunoSEQ multiplex PCR assay. For the multiplex PCR, a mixture combining 60 forward primers for TCR Vbeta segments and 13 reverse primers for TCR Jbeta segments was used. TCRdb retrieved this table from immuneACCESS and kept in-frame rearrangements only. Not all clones are present; in checked studies, unresolved V genes account for under half, and no reason is known for the remainder. The sample records roughly 200,000 clones, roughly 80% of which are singletons. The ten largest clones take up around 2.8% of the sample. Sequencing input: PBMCs. The source of these receptors is a man aged 25-45 years in good health and CMV-seronegative.

This chain joins TRBV27 and TRBJ1-5, with 11 positions matching TRBD1. This CDR3 has 15 amino acids. The germline gives CDR1 MNHEY, CDR2 SMNVEV (reference sequence). The junction had 5 bases not matched to a gene; V was cut back by 6 bases and J by 4 bases. DNA for the CDR3: TGTGCCAGCAGCCACCGGGACAGGGGGAATCAGCCCCAGCATTTT. It specifies CASSHRDRGNQPQHF.

The chain uses TRBV19 and TRBJ1-1; 10 bases map to TRBD1. Losses at the gene ends were 4 bases for V and 11 bases for J; bases not matched to a gene: 7. The CDR3 has 13 residues. CDR1 and CDR2 from the germline V gene are LNHDA and SQIVND (reference sequence). CDR3 protein: CASSTGTGEGAFF. The CDR3 DNA reads TGTGCCAGTAGTACCGGGACAGGGGAGGGTGCTTTCTTT.

The rearrangement joins TRBV18 to TRBJ2-3; 7 bases align to TRBD2. With V trimmed by 3 bases and J by 1 base, 1 base remained unmatched. The CDR3 contains 14 residues. Per germline, CDR1 KGHSH and CDR2 LQKENI. CDR3 protein: CASSPLAGTDTQYF. CDR3 sequence (DNA): TGTGCCAGCTCACCCCTAGCGGGCACAGATACGCAGTATTTT.

V is TRBV5-1 and J is TRBJ2-5; 11 bases align to TRBD1. The J call may be mistaken, given a closer DNA end match to TRBJ2-7. This CDR3 is built from 14 residues. The germline CDR1 and CDR2 sequences are SGHRS and YFSETQ. CDR3 coding DNA: TGCGCCAGCAGCCTAGGGACAGGGGGCTACGAGCAGTACTTC. As protein: CASSLGTGGYEQYF.

CDR3 loop: CASSSTSGEYNEQFF. CDR3 coding DNA: TGTGCCAGCAGCTCGACTAGCGGGGAGTACAATGAGCAGTTCTTC. The chain recombines TRBV7-2 with TRBJ2-1, with 11 bases that match TRBD2. V was clipped by 4 bases and J by 4 bases; unmatched bases: 3. The CDR3 contains 15 residues. Germline V CDR1 and CDR2: SGHTA, FQGNSA.

The J gene is TRBJ2-7, the V gene TRBV6-1, with unresolved D. Germline CDR1 MNHNS, CDR2 SASEGT. The CDR3 loop spans 14 amino acids. Deletions cut 8 bases from V and 7 bases from J, with 21 bases between. CDR3 residues: CASLLGRRSGEQYF. The DNA of the CDR3 is TGTGCCAGCTTACTGGGCCGTCGTAGTGGGGAGCAGTACTTC.

V and J are TRBV6-6 and TRBJ2-7; 8 nucleotides match TRBD1. The CDR3 consists of 15 residues. Germline lookup yields CDR1 MNHNY and CDR2 SVGAGI (reference sequence). Germline trimming cut 6 bases from V and 5 bases from J; bases unmatched to any gene: 12. The CDR3 bases are TGTGCCAGCAGCCCACCCGGAACAGGGGGGAACGAGCAGTACTTC. Its protein is CASSPPGTGGNEQYF.

This clone was seen a single time. This chain uses TRBV28 with TRBJ1-2; D may be TRBD1 (5 bases). CDR1 is MDHEN and CDR2 is SYDVKM in the germline V gene. Trimming left V 7 bases short and J 0 bases short, with 12 bases between. The CDR3 length is 14 residues. The CDR3 loop reads CASKEGNANYGYTF. The CDR3 DNA reads as TGTGCCAGCAAGGAGGGGAACGCTAACTATGGCTACACCTTC.

The chain employs TRBV2 and TRBJ2-5, with D maybe TRBD2 (6 bases). V was trimmed by 7 bases and J by 5 bases, leaving 14 bases between them. The length of the CDR3 is 13 residues. CDR1 and CDR2 (germline): SNHLY, FYNNEI. The CDR3 DNA reads TGTGCCAGCAACGGGCGTCGGGAGGAGACCCAGTACTTC. Translation gives CASNGRREETQYF.

The rearrangement links TRBV9 to TRBJ2-3; no reliable D call. The CDR3 has 15 amino acids. V lost 0 bases and J lost 1, with 9 bases in between. In germline, CDR1 is SGDLS, CDR2 YYNGEE. DNA of the CDR3: TGTGCCAGCAGCGTAGGTCCTACAGGCACAGATACGCAGTATTTT. This codes for CASSVGPTGTDTQYF. Complete variable domain (other parts from reference TRBV9 and TRBJ2-3): DSGVTQTPKHLITATGQRVTLRCSPRSGDLSVYWYQQSLDQGLQFLIQYYNGEERAKGNILERFSAQQFPDLHSELNLSSLELGDSALYFCASSVGPTGTDTQYFGPGTRLTVL.

V and J are TRBV7-6 and TRBJ1-3; maybe TRBD1 (6 bases). CDR3 length: 16 residues. Trimming left V 0 bases short and J 3 bases short, with 12 bases between. Germline assignment: CDR1 SGHVS and CDR2 FNYEAQ. The CDR3, as DNA: TGTGCCAGCAGCTTAGCGTCGGGGGGCCTTGGAAACACCATATATTTT. It is translated as CASSLASGGLGNTIYF.

On this clone: A junction end diverges from the germline sequence, so it may reflect a read error. The rearrangement uses TRBV7-7 and TRBJ2-2; the D gene is possibly TRBD2 (5 bases). Looked up from germline, CDR1 is SSHAT and CDR2 is FNYEAQ (reference sequence). The CDR3 has 14 amino acids. The CDR3 loop reads CASSFSGTTGELFF. CDR3 sequence (DNA): TGTGCTAGCAGCTTTTCGGGAACCACCGGGGAGCTGTTTTTT.

This chain joins TRBV2 and TRBJ1-6; 10 positions match TRBD1. The CDR3 has 13 residues. The ends lost 9 bases at V and 7 bases at J; junction bases unmatched: 3. CDR1 SNHLY and CDR2 FYNNEI come from the germline V gene. CDR3 nucleotides: TGTGCCAGATCGGGACAGGGGAATTCACCCCTCCACTTT. Its protein product is CARSGQGNSPLHF.

V and J are TRBV7-2 and TRBJ2-1, with D possibly TRBD2 on 6 matching bases. This CDR3 spans 13 amino acids. Germline CDR1 SGHTA, CDR2 FQGNSA. V was pared by 3 bases and J by 8 bases, with 11 bases between. In DNA form, the CDR3 reads TGTGCCAGCAGCTTTACGGGGGACTATGAGCAGTTCTTC. Its translation: CASSFTGDYEQFF.

A few counts support this clone. The chain carries TRBV28 and TRBJ1-3; D call uncertain. The germline gives CDR1 MDHEN, CDR2 SYDVKM. The CDR3 is 15 amino acids. The V end was cut by 6 bases, the J end by 1 base, with 13 bases between. CDR3 nucleotide sequence: TGTGCCAGCAGCCCGTCATTTACTTCTGGAAACACCATATATTTT. This encodes CASSPSFTSGNTIYF.

V gene TRBV28 combines with J gene TRBJ2-5; 10 bases map to TRBD2. The CDR3 extends over 16 amino acids. The V and J ends lost 6 bases and 5 bases, in that order; junction bases with no gene match: 12. Germline loops: CDR1 MDHEN, CDR2 SYDVKM. CDR3 loop: CASRATLAGAEETQYF. Written as DNA, the CDR3 is TGTGCCAGCAGGGCGACTCTAGCGGGGGCGGAGGAGACCCAGTACTTC.